Below, 19 T cell receptor beta chains from the same sample are listed, as sequenced in a study of cytomegalovirus exposure and HLA in healthy donors. PCR amplification relied on 60 Vbeta primers (plus 13 Jbeta primers). This table comes from immunoSEQ multiplex PCR, and its TCRdb copy is limited to in-frame clones, with some not included. The profile shows some 160,000 clones, around 80% of them singletons. Sequenced sample: PBMCs. The receptor set was obtained from a woman aged 18-35 years in good health and CMV-seronegative.

This sequence joins TRBV11-2 and TRBJ2-1, with TRBD2 matching over 11 bases. The V segment lost 2 bases and the J segment 6 bases; nucleotides outside the gene matches: 12. There are 18 residues in the CDR3. Germline CDR1 reads SGHAT; CDR2 reads FQNNGV. In DNA form, the CDR3 reads TGTGCCAGCAGCTTACCACGACTAGCGGGGACTACTACCAATGAGCAGTTCTTC. The encoded protein is CASSLPRLAGTTTNEQFF.

Concerning this clone itself: Sequence at one end of the junction differs from germline and may be a read error. The rearrangement joins TRBV2 to TRBJ2-1, with 12 bases identical to TRBD1. This CDR3 region has 16 residues. CDR1 is SNHLY and CDR2 is FYNNEI in the germline V gene. The CDR3 loop reads CVSSEAGGQGANEQFF. CDR3 bases: TGTGTCAGCAGTGAAGCCGGGGGACAGGGGGCCAATGAGCAGTTCTTC.

This clone was picked up one time. The V and J genes are TRBV10-3 and TRBJ2-5; 7 bases are a match to TRBD1. The DNA end favors TRBJ2-7, so the J call may be wrong. The CDR3 spans 12 residues. Germline CDR1 is ENHRY and CDR2 is SYGVKD. The DNA of the CDR3 is TGTGCCACCCGACAGGGTAGCTACGAGCAGTACTTC. This encodes CATRQGSYEQYF.

The chain joins TRBV2 to TRBJ1-6; D perhaps matches TRBD1 (6 bases). The CDR3 has 14 residues. V gave up 5 bases and J gave up 16 bases, with 21 bases separating them. From germline, CDR1 is SNHLY and CDR2 FYNNEI. This CDR3 is CASSLDQLGQRLHF. For the CDR3, the DNA is TGTGCCAGCAGTCTAGATCAGTTGGGACAACGTCTCCACTTT.

Remarks on this clone: The sample carries other DNA sequences with the same CDR3. The rearrangement joins TRBV19 to TRBJ1-1; D is possibly TRBD1 (6 bases). The germline gives CDR1 LNHDA, CDR2 SQIVND (reference sequence). The V end was cut by 10 bases, the J end by 0 bases, with 12 bases between. There are 13 residues in the CDR3. The CDR3 DNA follows: TGTGCCACAGGGGCGACCATGAACACTGAAGCTTTCTTT. Translated, it gives CATGATMNTEAFF. Using reference TRBV19 and TRBJ1-1 for the parts outside the CDR3, the full variable domain is DGGITQSPKYLFRKEGQNVTLSCEQNLNHDAMYWYRQDPGQGLRLIYYSQIVNDFQKGDIAEGYSVSREKKESFPLTVTSAQKNPTAFYLCATGATMNTEAFFGQGTRLTVV.

The rearrangement joins TRBV6-1 to TRBJ1-2; D is undetermined. Germline CDR1 reads MNHNS; CDR2 reads SASEGT. This CDR3 region has 14 residues. V gave up 8 bases and J gave up 7 bases, with 20 bases separating them. CDR3 region: CASRISWAEVGYTF. The CDR3 DNA sequence: TGTGCCAGCCGCATCTCGTGGGCAGAAGTTGGCTACACCTTC.

CDR3 nucleotide sequence: TGTGCCAGCAGTGTGCCAGGGACTGTAAATGAAAAACTGTTTTTT. Its translation is CASSVPGTVNEKLFF. The chain recombines TRBV25-1 with TRBJ1-4; perhaps TRBD1 as D (5 bases). The germline gives CDR1 MGHDK, CDR2 SYGVNS. The germline V and J ends were trimmed by 4 bases and 5 bases, with 14 bases remaining between them. The CDR3 is 15 amino acids.

The chain couples TRBV25-1 to TRBJ2-7, with D perhaps matching TRBD2 (5 bases). V was clipped by 2 bases and J by 0 bases, with 11 bases between them. Germline loops: CDR1 MGHDK, CDR2 SYGVNS. The CDR3 runs 15 residues. CDR3 DNA: TGTGCCAGCAGTGAACCCAGCGGAAGCTCCTACGAGCAGTACTTC. This gives the protein CASSEPSGSSYEQYF.

V gene TRBV6-5 combines with J gene TRBJ1-5; 7 nucleotides match TRBD1. J was trimmed by 4 bases and V by 7 bases; bases with no gene match: 10. The germline V gene has CDR1 MNHEY and CDR2 SVGAGI. The CDR3 covers 15 residues. The CDR3 reads CASKQGSNVNQPQHF. The CDR3 DNA is TGTGCCAGCAAACAGGGGAGTAATGTAAATCAGCCCCAGCATTTT.

V is TRBV7-8 and J is TRBJ2-7; TRBD1 agrees at 7 bases. The CDR3 covers 14 residues. CDR1 SGHVS and CDR2 FQNEAQ come from the germline V gene. V lost 2 bases to trimming and J lost 2 bases; unmatched junction nucleotides: 3. The CDR3 sequence: CASSLLTGAYEQYF. CDR3 DNA sequence: TGTGCCAGCAGCTTACTCACAGGGGCCTACGAGCAGTACTTC.

This clone occurred a few times. The chain couples TRBV10-2 to TRBJ2-3; 7 nucleotides line up with TRBD2. V trimming: 8 bases; J trimming: 0 bases; junction bases outside the gene matches: 11. The CDR3 has 16 amino acids. Germline values: CDR1 WSHSY, CDR2 SAAADI. The CDR3 sequence is CASPRGGAPSTDTQYF. The DNA for the CDR3 is TGCGCCAGCCCGCGGGGAGGGGCCCCTAGCACAGATACGCAGTATTTT.

V usage is TRBV15 and J usage is TRBJ2-3; D might be TRBD1 (6 bases). Germline lookup yields CDR1 LNHNV and CDR2 YYDKDF (reference sequence). Trimming shortened V by 1 base and J by 3 bases, and 11 bases separated the two germline ends. This CDR3 is 15 amino acids long. The CDR3 bases are TGTGCCACCAGCAGAGGGGGGCGGAGAACAGATACGCAGTATTTT. Residues: CATSRGGRRTDTQYF.

This clone was seen more than once but under ten times. The chain recombines TRBV28 with TRBJ2-7; D is ambiguous. Germline V CDR1 and CDR2: MDHEN, SYDVKM. The length of the CDR3 is 13 residues. V was pared by 3 bases and J by 2 bases, with 8 bases between. In DNA form, the CDR3 reads TGTGCCAGCAGTTTGCCAGGTGCCTACGAGCAGTACTTC. Its translation: CASSLPGAYEQYF. The full variable domain, completed using reference TRBV28 and TRBJ2-7, is DVKVTQSSRYLVKRTGEKVFLECVQDMDHENMFWYRQDPGLGLRLIYFSYDVKMKEKGDIPEGYSVSREKKERFSLILESASTNQTSMYLCASSLPGAYEQYFGPGTRLTVT.

This clone appeared a few times. The chain carries TRBV7-6 and TRBJ2-2; D is perhaps TRBD2 (5 bases). Trimming left V 1 base short and J 6 bases short, with 15 bases between. This CDR3 is 16 amino acids long. In germline, CDR1 is SGHVS, CDR2 FNYEAQ. The CDR3 here is CASSLGTFEASGELFF. The CDR3 DNA is TGTGCCAGCAGCTTAGGGACTTTCGAAGCATCCGGGGAGCTGTTTTTT.

The chain employs TRBV28 and TRBJ2-5, with 7 bases matching TRBD1. The tail of the sequence fits TRBJ2-7 better, so the J call may be wrong. Germline-derived CDR1 and CDR2 are MDHEN and SYDVKM. The CDR3 loop spans 14 amino acids. CDR3 nucleotides: TGTGCCAGCAGTACGGGACAGCGAACCTACGAGCAGTACTTC. Encoded protein: CASSTGQRTYEQYF.

The chain joins TRBV30 to TRBJ1-6; D unresolved. The V and J ends lost 2 bases and 1 base respectively, with 12 bases between them. There are 16 residues in the CDR3. CDR1 and CDR2 from the germline V gene are GTSNPN and SVGIG (reference sequence). The DNA of the CDR3 is TGTGCCTGGAGTCCGGGAGTGGGTTCCTATAATTCACCCCTCCACTTT. Amino acid sequence: CAWSPGVGSYNSPLHF.

The chain has TRBV12-5 and TRBJ2-5, with 12 bases fitting TRBD1. The CDR3 is 16 residues long. V gave up 0 bases and J gave up 4 bases; unmatched junction bases: 3. In germline, CDR1 is LGHNT, CDR2 FRNRAP. The DNA for the CDR3 is TGTGCTAGTGGTTTGGTAGGGACAGGGGGCTTAGAGACCCAGTACTTC. Amino acids: CASGLVGTGGLETQYF.

This chain uses TRBV5-1 with TRBJ1-2; 8 nucleotides match TRBD1. Trimming at V came to 4 bases and at J to 4 bases, leaving 3 bases not matched to a gene. The CDR3 is 13 residues long. Germline V gene data show CDR1 as SGHRS and CDR2 as YFSETQ. This CDR3 reads CASSRTGGYGYTF. CDR3 coding DNA: TGCGCCAGCAGCAGAACAGGGGGCTATGGCTACACCTTC. Full variable domain (remainder filled in from reference TRBV5-1 and TRBJ1-2): KAGVTQTPRYLIKTRGQQVTLSCSPISGHRSVSWYQQTPGQGLQFLFEYFSETQRNKGNFPGRFSGRQFSNSRSEMNVSTLELGDSALYLCASSRTGGYGYTFGSGTRLTVV.

The chain combines TRBV15 with TRBJ1-4; D gene unclear. Trimming removed 0 bases from V and 8 bases from J, with 4 bases in between. The CDR3 contains 12 residues. From germline, CDR1 is LNHNV and CDR2 YYDKDF (reference sequence). CDR3 in amino acids: CATSRDREKLFF. The CDR3 DNA follows: TGTGCCACCAGCAGAGATAGAGAAAAACTGTTTTTT.